Given below is one T cell receptor beta chain in context. The target of this receptor is not known. A much larger clone lies one base from this, so it may be a read error. The sample is drawn from a study of response to subunit inactivated influenza vaccine (dated by TCRdb to 2016 to 2019). Describing the broader study: To follow how T cells responded to a trivalent subunit inactivated influenza vaccine, the researchers relied on deep quantitative profiling of the T cell receptor repertoire.

Per the germline V gene, SQVTM is the CDR1 and ANQGSEA is the CDR2. Inclusive of the bounding cysteine and phenylalanine, the CDR3 is 15 residues long. Only CDR3 DNA is held: 45 bases, read in frame from base 1. The research as a whole found: The authors suggested that each seasonal influenza vaccination may recruit only a limited number of new T cells.

Libraries were constructed by RT-PCR. Sequencing was carried out with an Illumina HiSeq 2500. TCRdb cleaned the public reads at Q25 with fastp, built clones with MiXCR and kept in-frame beta chains. Each CDR3 protein gets just one entry, which takes the most common genes and DNA from the rows behind it. Present in this sample are around 750,000 distinct CDR3 sequences, 21% of which were seen just once. The ten largest clones capture about 10% of the sample. The material sequenced was PBMCs from blood, taken 5 days after vaccination. The clonotype originates from a man in his fifties who received an inactivated influenza vaccine. Donor details come from another sample of the same person, matched by shared clones. Rearrangement joined TRBV29-1 to TRBJ2-7, with 10 central nucleotides matching TRBD2. The DNA is as follows: TGCATCGTTCTTAGGCTAGCGGGAGAACATTACGAGCAGTACTTC. Translation gives CIVLRLAGEHYEQYF.